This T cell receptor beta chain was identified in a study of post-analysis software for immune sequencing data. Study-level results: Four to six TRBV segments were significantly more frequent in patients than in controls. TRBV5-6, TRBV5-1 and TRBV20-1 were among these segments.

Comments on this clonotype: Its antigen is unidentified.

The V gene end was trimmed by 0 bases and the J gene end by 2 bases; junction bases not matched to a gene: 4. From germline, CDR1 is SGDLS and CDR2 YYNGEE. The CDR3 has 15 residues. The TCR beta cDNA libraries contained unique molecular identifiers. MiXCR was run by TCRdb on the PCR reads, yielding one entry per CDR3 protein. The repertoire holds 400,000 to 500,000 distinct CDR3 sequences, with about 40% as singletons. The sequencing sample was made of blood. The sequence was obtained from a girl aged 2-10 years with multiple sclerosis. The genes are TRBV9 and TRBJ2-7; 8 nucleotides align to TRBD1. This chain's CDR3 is CASSVGTGPTYEQYF. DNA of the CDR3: TGTGCCAGCAGCGTAGGGACAGGGCCCACCTACGAGCAGTACTTC.